This T cell receptor (beta chain) comes out of a study of blood T cell repertoires in COVID-19. Study information: PBMCs, B-cell-depleted T cells, or T cells were the source of the cDNA or gDNA that made up the material.

The V and J ends lost 3 bases and 8 bases respectively, with 10 bases between them. From germline, CDR1 is SNHLY and CDR2 FYNNEI. The CDR3 totals 12 residues. Data came from immunoSEQ multiplex PCR; TCRdb stores just in-frame clones and leaves some out. This sample carries 250,000 to 350,000 clones, roughly 80% of them seen once, and the ten largest clones take more than 1.2%. The TCR comes from a human donor with COVID-19, enrolled during active disease. The donor label of this sample is uncertain. The sequenced material came from peripheral blood. This sequence joins TRBV2 and TRBJ1-2, with a tentative D call TRBD1 (6 bases). DNA of the CDR3: TGTGCCAGCAGTGACAGGGGATTCGGCTACACCTTC. As protein: CASSDRGFGYTF.